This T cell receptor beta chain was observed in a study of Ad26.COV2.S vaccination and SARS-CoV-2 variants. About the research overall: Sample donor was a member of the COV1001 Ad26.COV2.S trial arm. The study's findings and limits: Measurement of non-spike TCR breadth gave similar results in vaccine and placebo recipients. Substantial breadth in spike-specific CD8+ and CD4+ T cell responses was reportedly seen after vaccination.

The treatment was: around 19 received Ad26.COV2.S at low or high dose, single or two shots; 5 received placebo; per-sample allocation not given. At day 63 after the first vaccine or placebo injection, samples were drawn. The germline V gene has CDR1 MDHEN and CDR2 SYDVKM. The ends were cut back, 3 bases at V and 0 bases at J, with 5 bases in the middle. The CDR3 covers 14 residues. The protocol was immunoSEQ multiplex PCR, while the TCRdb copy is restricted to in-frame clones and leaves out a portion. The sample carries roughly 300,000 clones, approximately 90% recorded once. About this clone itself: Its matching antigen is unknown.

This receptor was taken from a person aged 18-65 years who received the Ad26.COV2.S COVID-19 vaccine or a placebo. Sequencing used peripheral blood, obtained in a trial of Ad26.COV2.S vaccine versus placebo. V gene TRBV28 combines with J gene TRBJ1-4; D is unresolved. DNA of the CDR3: TGTGCCAGCAGTTTTAGCACAACTAATGAAAAACTGTTTTTT. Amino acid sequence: CASSFSTTNEKLFF.